This note documents a single TCR beta chain sequence. Here immunoSEQ multiplex PCR was the method, and the copy in TCRdb shows in-frame clones only, minus some. The sample includes fewer than 250,000 clones, nearly 90% of them seen just once. The data derive from a study of blood T cell repertoires in COVID-19. Study-wide context: Samples of COVID-19 (acute and convalescent) were obtained from the United States, Italy and Spain.

The CDR3 is 15 amino acids. Losses at the gene ends were 4 bases for V and 1 base for J; bases not matched to a gene: 6. The V gene's germline CDR1 is LNHDA and CDR2 SQIVND (reference sequence). Sequencing input: peripheral blood. This TCR was sampled from a woman in her thirties or forties who had recovered from COVID-19. This sequence joins TRBV19 and TRBJ1-1, with 7 bases aligning to TRBD1. The CDR3 here is CASSRQGSENTEAFF. CDR3 DNA: TGTGCCAGTAGTAGACAGGGTAGCGAGAACACTGAAGCTTTCTTT.